The following is a T cell receptor beta chain sequence with its context. This clonotype came up a few times. Its antigen remains undetermined. No qualities accompany the bases; no much larger clone lies one base away. V and J are truncated by 10 bases and 0 bases respectively, leaving an intervening sequence of 19 bases. CDR1 SGHRS and CDR2 YFSETQ were looked up in the germline V gene. Its CDR3 holds 15 amino acids, cysteine through phenylalanine. Only the CDR3 region is kept as DNA, spanning 45 bases read in frame from base 1. The method was 5' RACE. Reads for this sample came from an Illumina MiSeq. TCRdb took the public reads, trimmed them with fastp at Q25, ran MiXCR for clone calling and kept in-frame beta chains. A single entry per CDR3 protein holds the most common genes and DNA from its merged rows. This sample has 55,000 to 65,000 distinct CDR3 sequences in its table, and around 15% of those were observed once. Jointly, the top ten make up around 5% of the sample.

This sample is drawn from a study of T cells of healthy individuals (dated by TCRdb to 2017 to 2018). This TCR came from a human donor in good health. Recombination connected TRBV5-1 to TRBJ1-2, with the D segment identity uncertain. The nucleotide sequence reads as follows: TGCGCCTCCGACGACGGAAGCCCTTCTAACTATGGCTACACCTTC. It is translated as CASDDGSPSNYGYTF.